These 7 T cell receptor beta chains share one sample of origin, sequenced in a study of T-cell memory formation after mild COVID-19. TCRdb called the 5' RACE reads again in MiXCR, with one record for every CDR3 protein. This table has hundreds of thousands of distinct CDR3 sequences, more than 15% appearing once. The sequenced material came from PBMCs or a T cell subset sorted from them (not recorded which). The source is a man between 18 and 29 years old who had mild COVID-19 (a few samples of this study predate the infection). Cell type and time point are not known.

This CDR3 is CSVTNYRATNEKLFF. CDR3 in DNA: TGCAGTGTTACCAACTACAGAGCAACTAATGAAAAACTGTTTTTT. This chain connects TRBV20-1 to TRBJ1-4; D call uncertain. V lost 7 bases, J lost 0 bases, and 15 bases lay in between. The germline CDR1 and CDR2 sequences are DFQATT and SNEGSKA (reference sequence). The length of the CDR3 is 15 residues.

The chain carries TRBV10-3 and TRBJ2-1; 8 bases agree with TRBD2. After removal of 4 bases from V and 6 bases from J, the junction contained 11 bases not matched to a gene. This CDR3 spans 16 amino acids. The germline V gene encodes CDR1 ENHRY and CDR2 SYGVKD. CDR3 nucleotide sequence: TGTGCCATCAGTGTAGCCGGGACTAGTAAGGTCAATGAGCAGTTCTTC. This translates into CAISVAGTSKVNEQFF.

In this sample, this clonotype turned up many times. This chain joins TRBV7-3 and TRBJ2-1, with D unclear. Trimming left V 1 base short and J 3 bases short, with 1 base between. The length of the CDR3 is 12 residues. Germline V lookup: CDR1 SGHTA, CDR2 FQGTGA. The CDR3 DNA reads TGTGCCAGCAGCTTAAACTACAATGAGCAGTTCTTC. Translated, it gives CASSLNYNEQFF. Together with reference TRBV7-3 and TRBJ2-1, the CDR3 gives the full variable domain: GAGVSQTPSNKVTEKGKYVELRCDPISGHTALYWYRQSLGQGPEFLIYFQGTGAADDSGLPNDRFFAVRPEGSVSTLKIQRTERGDSAVYLCASSLNYNEQFFGPGTRLTVL.

The table lists this clonotype with many counts. This sequence joins TRBV5-1 and TRBJ2-3; 9 nucleotides match TRBD2. The CDR3 extends over 17 amino acids. Germline V gives CDR1 SGHRS, CDR2 YFSETQ. V lost 0 bases and J lost 3; bases outside the gene matches: 8. The CDR3 sequence is CASSLGPRSGGTDTQYF. The CDR3 DNA reads as TGCGCCAGCAGCTTGGGGCCTCGTAGCGGGGGAACAGATACGCAGTATTTT.

This clonotype occurred many times. The chain has TRBV2 and TRBJ2-5; possibly TRBD2 for D (6 bases). The length of the CDR3 is 12 residues. Germline V gene data show CDR1 as SNHLY and CDR2 as FYNNEI. V lost 6 bases and J lost 3, with 8 bases in between. CDR3 amino acids: CASRRGEETQYF. In DNA form, the CDR3 reads TGTGCCAGCAGGCGCGGGGAAGAGACCCAGTACTTC. Full variable domain (rest looked up from reference TRBV2 and TRBJ2-5): EPEVTQTPSHQVTQMGQEVILRCVPISNHLYFYWYRQILGQKVEFLVSFYNNEISEKSEIFDDQFSVERPDGSNFTLKIRSTKLEDSAMYFCASRRGEETQYFGPGTRLLVL.

This clonotype was counted only a few times. The chain employs TRBV5-1 and TRBJ2-3; D is possibly TRBD2 (7 bases). This CDR3 has 14 amino acids. V was pared by 6 bases and J by 5 bases, with 16 bases between. From germline, CDR1 is SGHRS and CDR2 YFSETQ. CDR3 region: CASMTGGLRDTQYF. CDR3 DNA sequence: TGCGCCAGCATGACGGGGGGCCTCAGAGATACGCAGTATTTT. Full variable domain (rest looked up from reference TRBV5-1 and TRBJ2-3): KAGVTQTPRYLIKTRGQQVTLSCSPISGHRSVSWYQQTPGQGLQFLFEYFSETQRNKGNFPGRFSGRQFSNSRSEMNVSTLELGDSALYLCASMTGGLRDTQYFGPGTRLTVL.

The V call is TRBV7-9, the J call TRBJ2-7; D gene unclear. The length of the CDR3 is 12 residues. In germline, CDR1 is SEHNR, CDR2 FQNEAQ (reference sequence). V was pared by 2 bases and J by 4 bases, with 6 bases between. The CDR3 is CASSLQKYEQYF. The CDR3 DNA reads TGTGCCAGCAGCTTACAGAAATACGAGCAGTACTTC.